This TCR beta chain was captured by sequencing in a study of neurological immune-mediated disorders. TCRdb recomputed calls from the 5' RACE reads with MiXCR, one row per CDR3 protein. The table lists about 10,000 distinct CDR3 sequences, 22% of them singletons. Germline V gene sequence: CDR1 SGHDN, CDR2 FVKESK. The CDR3 has 13 amino acids. Trimming took off 1 base at V and 5 bases at J, with 7 bases between the two ends. Regarding this clonotype: Its antigen is not known.

Study results and caveats: On phylogenetic grouping, the repertoires of 18 of 34 multiple sclerosis patients fell within one related-CDR3 cluster, constituting a possible signature.

Sequenced input: CD8+ T cells from blood. The clonotype comes from a woman between 35 and 50 years old with multiple sclerosis. The J gene is TRBJ2-3, the V gene TRBV14; weak D call: TRBD1 (6 bases). The CDR3 DNA reads TGTGCCAGCAGCCAAGTACAGGGAGATACGCAGTATTTT. This translates into CASSQVQGDTQYF.